This record looks at one TCR beta chain sequence and its context. This clonotype has a count of ten or more. Its target antigen remains unknown. No per-base quality is available; no much larger clone lies one base away. These data come from a study of T-cell reconstitution after alpha-beta-depleted transplantation in children listed by TCRdb under 2016. Background on the whole study: Using TCR repertoire profiling, the study quantitatively followed how T-cell immune reconstitution unfolded in children after TCRalphabeta/CD19-depleted allogeneic hematopoietic cell transplantation.

Looking up the germline V gene yields CDR1 SGDLS and CDR2 YYNGEE. From V the trimming removes 0 bases and from J it removes 2 bases, while the gene matches leave 0 bases of the junction unaccounted for. From cysteine to phenylalanine, the CDR3 is 15 amino acids long. Only CDR3 DNA remains: 45 bases, in frame from the first base. Libraries were made using PCR. The sample was run on an Illumina HiSeq 2500. Molecular barcoding was employed in the preparation of TCR libraries, with unique molecular identifiers being used to normalize TCRbeta repertoire quantification. TCRdb handled the public reads itself, with Q25 trimming in fastp and clone calling in MiXCR, and kept productive beta chains. Each entry is one CDR3 protein sequence, shown with its most common DNA and genes. Recorded for this sample are roughly 350,000 distinct CDR3 sequences; around 10% of them occurred a single time. Under 3% of the sample lies in the top ten.

This chain joins TRBV9 to TRBJ2-7; 12 bases in the junction line up with TRBD2. The input for sequencing was PBMCs from the stem cell graft donor, taken from the stem cell graft. The receptor's source is a human donor who donated a stem cell graft to a child with acute lymphoblastic leukemia. The DNA sequence reads TGTGCCAGCAGCGTAGGGACTAGCGGGGCCTACGAGCAGTACTTC. It specifies CASSVGTSGAYEQYF.